The T cell receptor (beta chain) under discussion was sequenced for a study of CD8+ T cells in alopecia areata. Concerning this clone: Its specificity is not known.

Losses at the gene ends were 5 bases for V and 5 bases for J; bases not matched to a gene: 3. The CDR3 sequence is 14 residues long. Germline V gives CDR1 LNHDA, CDR2 SQIVND (reference sequence). Study outcomes and limitations: Normal scalp had lower clonality than lesional scalp, with alopecia totalis/universalis lesions showing this most strongly.

Treatment defined: oral pan-JAK inhibitor, 5-10 mg twice daily. Extraction of RNA preceded its reverse transcription into cDNA, which served as the sequencing template. Assay used: immunoSEQ multiplex PCR; TCRdb lists only in-frame clones, some missing. This table holds some 98,000 clones, approximately 66% found once. J is TRBJ2-1 and V is TRBV19; 10 nucleotides agree with TRBD2. The receptor comes from a human donor with alopecia areata. Sample: CD8+ T cells sorted from blood, taken at week 4, from a patient treated with tofacitinib. In DNA, the CDR3 is TGTGCCAGTAGTGCCCTAGCGGGAGACAATGAGCAGTTCTTC. It translates to CASSALAGDNEQFF.